Each of the 13 T cell receptor beta chains below was sequenced from the same sample in a study of blood T cell repertoires in COVID-19. Assay: immunoSEQ multiplex PCR; the TCRdb copy retains only in-frame clones and omits some. Among 40,000 or so clones listed, approximately 88% were seen once. Sequenced input: peripheral blood. Receptors originate from a human donor in a cohort sampled during active COVID-19.

The chain couples TRBV7-2 to TRBJ2-7, with 8 bases identical to TRBD2. This CDR3 comprises 16 residues. CDR1 SGHTA and CDR2 FQGNSA come from the germline V gene. V was clipped by 2 bases and J by 5 bases; unmatched bases: 11. CDR3 protein: CASSLFSGEGLDEQYF. The CDR3, as DNA: TGTGCCAGCAGCTTATTTAGCGGGGAGGGTCTCGACGAGCAGTACTTC.

This clone was observed once. The rearrangement uses TRBV11-2 and TRBJ2-2, with TRBD2 as a possible D gene (7 bases). V lost 5 bases and J lost 1, with 20 bases in between. The CDR3 is 18 residues long. Germline loops: CDR1 SGHAT, CDR2 FQNNGV. The CDR3 nucleotides read TGTGCCAGCAGCCCAACTAGGGGGGGTACTGGGAACACCGGGGAGCTGTTTTTT. Its protein is CASSPTRGGTGNTGELFF.

The chain is built from TRBV25-1 and TRBJ2-2; TRBD1 aligns across 8 bases. Losses at the gene ends were 0 bases for V and 7 bases for J; bases not matched to a gene: 7. Germline CDR1 is MGHDK and CDR2 is SYGVNS. CDR3 length: 16 residues. This chain's CDR3 is CASSEYGQGIDGELFF. The CDR3 DNA sequence: TGTGCCAGCAGTGAATATGGACAGGGAATTGACGGGGAGCTGTTTTTT.

V usage is TRBV29-1 and J usage is TRBJ2-7, with 13 bases matching TRBD2. This CDR3 has 13 amino acids. The J segment lost 4 bases and the V segment lost 7 bases, leaving 4 bases of the junction unmatched. Germline-derived CDR1 and CDR2 are SQVTM and ANQGSEA. Here the CDR3 DNA reads TGCAGCGCCAGGACTAGCGGGGGATACGAGCAGTACTTC. Translation gives CSARTSGGYEQYF.

This rearrangement joins TRBV7-9 to TRBJ1-1; perhaps TRBD1 as D (6 bases). From germline, CDR1 is SEHNR and CDR2 FQNEAQ (reference sequence). Trimming stripped 3 bases from V and 5 bases from J, with 13 bases between. CDR3 size: 14 residues. CDR3 protein: CASSFLLGATEAFF. CDR3 DNA: TGTGCCAGCAGCTTTCTCTTGGGGGCGACTGAAGCTTTCTTT.

The genes are TRBV18 and TRBJ2-7; D uncertain. V lost 3 bases, J lost 0 bases, and 3 bases lay in between. The CDR3 is made up of 12 amino acids. The germline V gene encodes CDR1 KGHSH and CDR2 LQKENI. CDR3 DNA sequence: TGTGCCAGCTCACCCAGCTCCTACGAGCAGTACTTC. Amino acid sequence: CASSPSSYEQYF.

This clone was seen a single time. The genes are TRBV5-4 and TRBJ1-2; D may be TRBD1 (6 bases). Between the trimmed V and J ends, which lost 6 bases and 4 bases, there was a span of 16 bases. The CDR3 spans 14 residues. Per the germline V gene, CDR1 is SGHNT and CDR2 is YYREEE (reference sequence). The CDR3 sequence is CASTTSRTAYGYTF. The CDR3 region has the DNA TGTGCCAGCACCACGAGCAGGACAGCCTATGGCTACACCTTC.

The chain joins TRBV19 to TRBJ1-1; 7 bases align to TRBD1. Germline values: CDR1 LNHDA, CDR2 SQIVND (reference sequence). V gave up 1 base and J gave up 7 bases; unmatched junction bases: 3. The CDR3 is 13 residues long. The DNA for the CDR3 is TGTGCCAGTAGTATAGCAACAGGGGTTGAAGCTTTCTTT. It is translated as CASSIATGVEAFF.

This chain joins TRBV6-1 and TRBJ2-7; tentatively, D is TRBD1 (5 bases). The germline V gene encodes CDR1 MNHNS and CDR2 SASEGT. The CDR3 is 14 amino acids. Trimming stripped 0 bases from V and 1 base from J, with 7 bases between. In DNA, the CDR3 is TGTGCCAGCAGTGAAGCCTACAGGTCCTACGAGCAGTACTTC. Translation gives CASSEAYRSYEQYF.

This chain uses TRBV6-5 with TRBJ1-2; tentative D call: TRBD1 (5 bases). The CDR3 spans 11 residues. Trimming pared 6 bases from V and 9 bases from J, leaving 11 bases between. The germline V gene encodes CDR1 MNHEY and CDR2 SVGAGI. DNA for the CDR3: TGTGCCAGCAGCAGGGAAGGAAGCTACACCTTC. It yields the protein CASSREGSYTF.

The chain combines TRBV19 with TRBJ1-4, with 7 bases identical to TRBD1. V shed 6 bases, J shed 4 bases, and the junction held 8 bases outside the gene matches. CDR3 length: 15 residues. CDR1 LNHDA and CDR2 SQIVND come from the germline V gene (reference sequence). In DNA, the CDR3 is TGTGCCAGTAGGTCTACGGGACAGATTAATGAAAAACTGTTTTTT. Translated, it gives CASRSTGQINEKLFF.

This clone was counted once. The CDR3 sequence is CASSINEGYEQYF. In DNA form, the CDR3 reads TGTGCCAGTAGTATTAACGAGGGCTACGAGCAGTACTTC. This chain uses TRBV19 with TRBJ2-7, with D perhaps TRBD2 (5 bases). The V and J ends lost 3 bases and 3 bases respectively, with 9 bases between them. The CDR3 runs 13 residues. Germline V lookup: CDR1 LNHDA, CDR2 SQIVND (reference sequence).

The chain uses TRBV6-2 or TRBV6-3 and TRBJ1-1, with D tentatively TRBD1 (6 bases). Germline V gene sequence: CDR1 MNHEY, CDR2 SVGEGT. The V end was cut by 0 bases, the J end by 7 bases, with 9 bases between. The CDR3 runs to 13 residues. CDR3 sequence reads: CASSYSRGIEAFF. The DNA for the CDR3 is TGTGCCAGCAGTTACTCGAGGGGGATTGAAGCTTTCTTT.